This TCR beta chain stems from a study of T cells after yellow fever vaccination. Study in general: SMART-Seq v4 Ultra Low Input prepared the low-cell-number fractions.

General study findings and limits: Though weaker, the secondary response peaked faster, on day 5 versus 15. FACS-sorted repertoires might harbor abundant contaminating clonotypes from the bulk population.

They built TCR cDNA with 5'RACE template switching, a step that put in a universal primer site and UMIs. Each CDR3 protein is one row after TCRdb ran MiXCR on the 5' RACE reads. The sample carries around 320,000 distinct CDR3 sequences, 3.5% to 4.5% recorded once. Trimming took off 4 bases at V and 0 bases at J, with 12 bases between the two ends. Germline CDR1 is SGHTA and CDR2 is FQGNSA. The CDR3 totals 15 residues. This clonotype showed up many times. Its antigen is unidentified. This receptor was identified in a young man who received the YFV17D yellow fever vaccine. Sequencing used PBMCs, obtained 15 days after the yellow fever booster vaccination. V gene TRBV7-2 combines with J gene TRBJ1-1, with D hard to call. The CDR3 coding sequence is TGTGCCAGCAGCTCGACCGGGGTTCTGAACACTGAAGCTTTCTTT. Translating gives CASSSTGVLNTEAFF.